What follows is one TCR beta chain and its context. The V end lost 5 bases, the J end lost 3 bases, and 7 bases lay between the germline ends. This CDR3 has 12 residues. Germline V gives CDR1 SGHAT, CDR2 FQNNGV. The data originate from a study of blood T cell repertoires in COVID-19. Turning to the study itself: The United States, Italy and Spain supplied acute and convalescent COVID-19 samples.

Cohorts were based on clinical histories the participants reported. The assay was immunoSEQ multiplex PCR, and TCRdb's table has in-frame clones only and misses some. The sample records 150,000 to 200,000 clones, roughly 87% being singletons. This clonotype was obtained from a woman in her forties or fifties who had recovered from COVID-19. This chain joins TRBV11-2 and TRBJ1-1, with D hard to call. The specimen sequenced was PBMCs or T cells enriched from blood (not recorded which). The CDR3 DNA reads as TGTGCCAGCAGCACCTATTACACTGAAGCTTTCTTT. Protein: CASSTYYTEAFF.